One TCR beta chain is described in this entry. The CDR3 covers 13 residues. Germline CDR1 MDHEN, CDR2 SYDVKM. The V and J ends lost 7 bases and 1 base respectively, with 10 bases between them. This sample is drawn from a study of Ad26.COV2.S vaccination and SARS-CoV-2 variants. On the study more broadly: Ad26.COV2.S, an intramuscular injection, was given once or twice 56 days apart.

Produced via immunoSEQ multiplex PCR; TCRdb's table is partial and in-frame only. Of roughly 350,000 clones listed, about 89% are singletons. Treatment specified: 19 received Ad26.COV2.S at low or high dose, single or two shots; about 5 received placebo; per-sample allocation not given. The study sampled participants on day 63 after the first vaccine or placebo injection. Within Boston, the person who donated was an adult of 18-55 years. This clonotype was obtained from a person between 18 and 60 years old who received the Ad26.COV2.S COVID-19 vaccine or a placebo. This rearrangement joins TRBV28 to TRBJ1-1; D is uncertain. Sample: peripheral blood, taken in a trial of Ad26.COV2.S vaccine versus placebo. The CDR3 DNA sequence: TGTGCCAGCACATACGGGTGGAACACTGAAGCTTTCTTT. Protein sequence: CASTYGWNTEAFF.